These T cell receptor beta chains were read from a single sample in a study of lymphopenia after photon versus proton radiotherapy. The assay was immunoSEQ multiplex PCR, and TCRdb's table has in-frame clones only and misses some. Of approximately 6,000 clones listed, roughly nine tenths are singletons. The sequences come from peripheral blood, collected from a patient treated with photon-based radiotherapy. The source is a man aged 60-69 years with cholangiocarcinoma. The CDR3 runs from the conserved cysteine through the conserved F or W. Fields, in order: V gene, J gene, clone size, CDR3 protein. Some rows have no size entry. The others give once, few or many, or a class for an expanded clone.

TRBV11-2	TRBJ1-4	once	CASTRQGEKLFF
TRBV19	TRBJ1-3	-	CASNRGLSSGNTIYF
TRBV29-1	TRBJ2-7	-	CSAGTDYPYEQYF
TRBV27	TRBJ2-1	-	CASSKSSGSHPNLNEQFF